The 6 T cell receptor beta chains below all came from one sample that was sequenced in a study of blood T cell repertoires in COVID-19. Here immunoSEQ multiplex PCR was the method, and the copy in TCRdb shows in-frame clones only, minus some. The sample records under 300,000 clones, around 80% being singletons. The sequencing input was peripheral blood. The receptor source for this set is a man older than 75 with acute or convalescent COVID-19.

The chain combines TRBV10-3 with TRBJ1-1; the D is unclear. The CDR3 is made up of 13 amino acids. Germline lookup yields CDR1 ENHRY and CDR2 SYGVKD. V was trimmed by 7 bases and J by 4 bases, leaving 13 bases between them. The DNA of the CDR3 is TGTGCCATCATGAAGGAGCCGGGCACTGAAGCTTTCTTT. Its translation: CAIMKEPGTEAFF.

In this sample, this clone turned up once. This sequence joins TRBV3-1 (or the pseudogene TRBV3-2) and TRBJ2-7, with 12 bases aligning to TRBD2. The CDR3 spans 18 residues. Germline CDR1 is LGHDT and CDR2 is YNNKEL (reference sequence). With 1 base clipped from V and 0 bases from J, the junction kept 7 bases outside the gene matches. CDR3 DNA: TGTGCCAGCAGCCAAGGGGGACTAGCGGGTAGGAGCTCCTACGAGCAGTACTTC. As protein: CASSQGGLAGRSSYEQYF.

The V gene is TRBV5-1, the J gene TRBJ2-7; weak D call: TRBD2 (5 bases). Germline CDR1 is SGHRS and CDR2 is YFSETQ. V was cut by 4 bases and J by 3 bases, with 14 bases left in between. The CDR3 is 14 amino acids. This CDR3 is CASSPVEGGYEQYF. CDR3 bases: TGCGCCAGCAGCCCGGTTGAAGGAGGCTACGAGCAGTACTTC.

This chain connects TRBV24-1 to TRBJ2-7; unclear D gene. This CDR3 spans 15 amino acids. V lost 7 bases and J lost 3, with 18 bases in between. Germline V gene sequence: CDR1 KGHDR, CDR2 SFDVKD. CDR3 region: CATSLWVPNYYEQYF. The CDR3 DNA is TGTGCCACCAGCCTTTGGGTACCGAACTACTACGAGCAGTACTTC.

In DNA, the CDR3 is TGTGCCAGTAGTCTCACAGGGGGAATATACAATGAGCAGTTCTTC. It encodes CASSLTGGIYNEQFF. This chain uses TRBV19 with TRBJ2-1, with 8 bases that match TRBD1. The CDR3 runs to 15 residues. CDR1 and CDR2 (germline): LNHDA, SQIVND (reference sequence). V gave up 5 bases and J gave up 4 bases; unmatched junction bases: 7.

This clone was counted once. The chain links TRBV14 to TRBJ1-6; D might be TRBD1 (5 bases). Germline lookup yields CDR1 SGHDN and CDR2 FVKESK. V lost 4 bases to trimming and J lost 4 bases, with 11 bases between them. This CDR3 region has 15 residues. CDR3 loop: CASSRGALYNSPLHF. CDR3 coding DNA: TGTGCCAGCAGCCGTGGGGCCTTGTATAATTCACCCCTCCACTTT.